This T cell receptor beta chain was obtained from a study of blood T cell repertoires in COVID-19. The V gene end was trimmed by 3 bases and the J gene end by 7 bases; junction bases not matched to a gene: 5. The length of the CDR3 is 13 residues. Study processing details: Amplification from reference gene primers served as the basis for estimated nucleated cell counts. TCRdb's copy holds only in-frame clones and misses some; the assay was immunoSEQ multiplex PCR. That table gives V, J and clone size, and the DNA gave D and trimming. The repertoire has some 130,000 clones, approximately 78% of them found once; the top ten carry about a tenth.

V is TRBV12-3 or TRBV12-4 and J is TRBJ1-2; 7 bases are a match to TRBD1. The clonotype was recovered from a man in his sixties who had recovered from COVID-19. The sequencing input was peripheral blood. CDR3 DNA: TGTGCCAGCAGTTTCGCGCAGGGGGGTGGCTACACCTTC. This gives the protein CASSFAQGGGYTF.